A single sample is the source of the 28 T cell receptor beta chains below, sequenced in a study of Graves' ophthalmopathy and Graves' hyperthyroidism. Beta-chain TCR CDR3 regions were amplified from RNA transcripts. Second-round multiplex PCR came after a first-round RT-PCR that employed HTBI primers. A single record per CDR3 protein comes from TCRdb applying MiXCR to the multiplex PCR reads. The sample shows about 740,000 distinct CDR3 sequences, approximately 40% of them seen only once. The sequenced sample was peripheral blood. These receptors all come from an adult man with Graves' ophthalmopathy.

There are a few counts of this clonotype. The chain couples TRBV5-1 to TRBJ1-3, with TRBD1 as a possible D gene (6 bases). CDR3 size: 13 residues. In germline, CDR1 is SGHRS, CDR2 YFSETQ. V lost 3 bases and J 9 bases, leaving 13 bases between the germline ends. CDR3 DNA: TGCGCCAGCAGCTCCGGGACACCGACCACCATATATTTT. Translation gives CASSSGTPTTIYF.

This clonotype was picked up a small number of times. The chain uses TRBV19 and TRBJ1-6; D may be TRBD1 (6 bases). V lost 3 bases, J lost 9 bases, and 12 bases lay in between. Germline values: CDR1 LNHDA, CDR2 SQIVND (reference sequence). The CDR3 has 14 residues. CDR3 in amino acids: CASSIPGASSPLHF. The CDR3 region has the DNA TGTGCCAGTAGTATCCCAGGGGCGAGTTCACCCCTCCACTTT.

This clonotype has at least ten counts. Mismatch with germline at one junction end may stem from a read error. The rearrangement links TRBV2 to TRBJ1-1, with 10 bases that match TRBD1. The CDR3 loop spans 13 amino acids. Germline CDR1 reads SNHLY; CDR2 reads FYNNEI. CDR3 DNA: TGCGCCAGCAGCAGGGACAGGGGAACTGAAGCTTTCTTT. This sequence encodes CASSRDRGTEAFF.

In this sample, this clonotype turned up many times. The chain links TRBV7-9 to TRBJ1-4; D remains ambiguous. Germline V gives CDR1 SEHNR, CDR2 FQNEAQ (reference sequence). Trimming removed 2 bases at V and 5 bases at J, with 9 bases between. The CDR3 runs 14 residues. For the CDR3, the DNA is TGTGCCAGCAGCTTATCAACGGGAAATGAAAAACTGTTTTTT. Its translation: CASSLSTGNEKLFF. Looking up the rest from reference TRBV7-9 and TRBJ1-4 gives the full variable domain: DTGVSQNPRHKITKRGQNVTFRCDPISEHNRLYWYRQTLGQGPEFLTYFQNEAQLEKSRLLSDRFSAERPKGSFSTLEIQRTEQGDSAMYLCASSLSTGNEKLFFGSGTQLSVL.

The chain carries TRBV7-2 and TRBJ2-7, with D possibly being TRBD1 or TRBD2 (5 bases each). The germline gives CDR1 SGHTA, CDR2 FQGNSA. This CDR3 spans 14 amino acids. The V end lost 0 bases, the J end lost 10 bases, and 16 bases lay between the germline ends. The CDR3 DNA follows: TGTGCCAGCAGCTTAGCGCAGCGGACAATAGGACAGTACTTC. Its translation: CASSLAQRTIGQYF.

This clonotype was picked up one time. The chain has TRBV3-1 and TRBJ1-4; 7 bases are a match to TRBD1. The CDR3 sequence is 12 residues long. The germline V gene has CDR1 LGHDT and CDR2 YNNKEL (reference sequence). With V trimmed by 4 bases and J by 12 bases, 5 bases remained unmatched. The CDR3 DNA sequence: TGTGCCAGCAGCCTGACAGGGCTCCAACTGTTTTTT. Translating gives CASSLTGLQLFF. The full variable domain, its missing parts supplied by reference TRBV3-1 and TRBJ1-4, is DTAVSQTPKYLVTQMGNDKSIKCEQNLGHDTMYWYKQDSKKFLKIMFSYNNKELIINETVPNRFSPKSPDKAHLNLHINSLELGDSAVYFCASSLTGLQLFFGSGTQLSVL.

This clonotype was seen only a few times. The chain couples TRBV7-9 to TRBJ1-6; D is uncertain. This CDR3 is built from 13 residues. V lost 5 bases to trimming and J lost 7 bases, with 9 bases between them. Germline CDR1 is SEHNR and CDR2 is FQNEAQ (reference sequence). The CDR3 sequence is CASSDWINSPLHF. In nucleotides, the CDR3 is TGTGCCAGCAGCGATTGGATCAATTCACCCCTCCACTTT. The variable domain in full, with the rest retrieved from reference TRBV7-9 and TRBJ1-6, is DTGVSQNPRHKITKRGQNVTFRCDPISEHNRLYWYRQTLGQGPEFLTYFQNEAQLEKSRLLSDRFSAERPKGSFSTLEIQRTEQGDSAMYLCASSDWINSPLHFGNGTRLTVT.

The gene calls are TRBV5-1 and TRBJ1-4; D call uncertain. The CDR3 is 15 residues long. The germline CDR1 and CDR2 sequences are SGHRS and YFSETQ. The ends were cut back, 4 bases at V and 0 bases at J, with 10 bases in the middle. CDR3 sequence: CASSVLGTTNEKLFF. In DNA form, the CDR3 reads TGCGCCAGCAGCGTCCTAGGGACAACTAATGAAAAACTGTTTTTT. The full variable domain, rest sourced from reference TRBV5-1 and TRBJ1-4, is KAGVTQTPRYLIKTRGQQVTLSCSPISGHRSVSWYQQTPGQGLQFLFEYFSETQRNKGNFPGRFSGRQFSNSRSEMNVSTLELGDSALYLCASSVLGTTNEKLFFGSGTQLSVL.

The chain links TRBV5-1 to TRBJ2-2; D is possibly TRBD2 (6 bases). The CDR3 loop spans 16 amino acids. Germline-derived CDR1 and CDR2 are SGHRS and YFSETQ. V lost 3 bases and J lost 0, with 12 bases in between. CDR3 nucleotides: TGCGCCAGCAGCTCGTGGAGCGGGCCGAACACCGGGGAGCTGTTTTTT. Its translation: CASSSWSGPNTGELFF.

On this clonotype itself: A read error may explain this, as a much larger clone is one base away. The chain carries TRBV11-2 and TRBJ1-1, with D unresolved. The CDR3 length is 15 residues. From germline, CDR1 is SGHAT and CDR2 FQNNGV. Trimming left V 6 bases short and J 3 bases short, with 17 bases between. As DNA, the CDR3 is TGTGCCAGCAGACCCGAGGTCGATGCGCACACTGAAGCTTTCTTT. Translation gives CASRPEVDAHTEAFF.

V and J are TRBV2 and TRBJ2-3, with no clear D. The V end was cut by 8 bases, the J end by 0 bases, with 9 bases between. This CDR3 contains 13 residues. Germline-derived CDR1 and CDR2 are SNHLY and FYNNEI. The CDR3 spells CASRGASTDTQYF. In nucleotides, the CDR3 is TGTGCCAGCCGCGGAGCTAGCACAGATACGCAGTATTTT.

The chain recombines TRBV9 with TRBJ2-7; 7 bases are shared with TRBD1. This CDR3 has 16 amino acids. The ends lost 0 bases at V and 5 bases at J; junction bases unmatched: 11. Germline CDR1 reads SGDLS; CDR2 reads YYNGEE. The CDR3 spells CASSVGAGGRIDEQYF. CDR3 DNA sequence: TGTGCCAGCAGCGTAGGGGCAGGGGGACGGATCGACGAGCAGTACTTC.

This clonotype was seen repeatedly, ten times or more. Here the CDR3 reads CASSPGFGGPEQYF. The CDR3 DNA reads TGTGCCAGCAGCCCAGGCTTCGGGGGGCCCGAGCAGTACTTC. The chain uses TRBV7-6 and TRBJ2-7; maybe TRBD2 (7 bases). The V gene's germline CDR1 is SGHVS and CDR2 FNYEAQ. The ends were cut back, 5 bases at V and 6 bases at J, with 17 bases in the middle. The CDR3 extends over 14 amino acids.

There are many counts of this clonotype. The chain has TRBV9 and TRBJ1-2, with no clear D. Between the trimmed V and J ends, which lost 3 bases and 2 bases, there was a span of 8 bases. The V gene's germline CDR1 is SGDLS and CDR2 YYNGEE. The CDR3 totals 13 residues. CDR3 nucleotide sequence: TGTGCCAGCAGCGGACAAATGAACTATGGCTACACCTTC. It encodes CASSGQMNYGYTF.

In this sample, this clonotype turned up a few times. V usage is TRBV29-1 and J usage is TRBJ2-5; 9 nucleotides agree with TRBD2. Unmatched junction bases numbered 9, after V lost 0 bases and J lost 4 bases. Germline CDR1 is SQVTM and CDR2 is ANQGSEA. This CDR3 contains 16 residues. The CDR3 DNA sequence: TGCAGCGTTGAAGATGGTAGCGGGGGACTTCTAGAGACCCAGTACTTC. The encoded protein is CSVEDGSGGLLETQYF.

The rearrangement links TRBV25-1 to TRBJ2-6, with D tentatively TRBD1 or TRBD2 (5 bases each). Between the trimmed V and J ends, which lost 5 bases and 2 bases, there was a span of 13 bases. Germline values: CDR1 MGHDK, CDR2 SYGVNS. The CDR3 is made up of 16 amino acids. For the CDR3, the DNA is TGTGCCAGCAGTTTAACTCGGGGCGCTGGGGCCAACGTCCTGACTTTC. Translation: CASSLTRGAGANVLTF.

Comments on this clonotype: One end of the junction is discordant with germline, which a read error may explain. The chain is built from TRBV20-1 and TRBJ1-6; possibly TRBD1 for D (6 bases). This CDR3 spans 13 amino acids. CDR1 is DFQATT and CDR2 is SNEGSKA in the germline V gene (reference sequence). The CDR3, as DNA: TGCAGTGCTCGGGGCAGGGGTAGTTCACCCCCCCACTTT. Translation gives CSARGRGSSPPHF.

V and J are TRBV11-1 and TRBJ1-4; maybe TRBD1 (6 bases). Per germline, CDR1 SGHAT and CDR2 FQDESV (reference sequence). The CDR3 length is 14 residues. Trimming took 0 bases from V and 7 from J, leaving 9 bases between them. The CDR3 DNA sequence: TGTGCCAGCAGCTTAGCCCAGGGGAGTGAAAAACTGTTTTTT. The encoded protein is CASSLAQGSEKLFF.

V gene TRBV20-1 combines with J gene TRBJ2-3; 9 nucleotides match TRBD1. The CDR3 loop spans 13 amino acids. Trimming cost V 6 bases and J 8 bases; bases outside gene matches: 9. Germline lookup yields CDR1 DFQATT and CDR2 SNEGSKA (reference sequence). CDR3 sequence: CSASGTGIGTQYF. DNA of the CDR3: TGCAGTGCCTCCGGGACAGGGATCGGTACGCAGTATTTT.

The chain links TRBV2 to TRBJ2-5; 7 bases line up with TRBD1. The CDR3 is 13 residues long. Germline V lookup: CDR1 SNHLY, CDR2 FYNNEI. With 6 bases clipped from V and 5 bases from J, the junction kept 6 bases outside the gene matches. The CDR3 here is CASSWTGLETQYF. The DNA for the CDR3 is TGTGCCAGCAGCTGGACAGGTCTGGAGACCCAGTACTTC.

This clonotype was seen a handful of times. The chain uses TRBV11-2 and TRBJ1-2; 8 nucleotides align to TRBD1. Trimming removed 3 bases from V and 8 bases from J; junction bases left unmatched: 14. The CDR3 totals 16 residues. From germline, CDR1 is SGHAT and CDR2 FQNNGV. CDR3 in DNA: TGTGCCAGCAGCTTTACAGGGGGACCTACTTTAGGAGGCTACACCTTC. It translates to CASSFTGGPTLGGYTF. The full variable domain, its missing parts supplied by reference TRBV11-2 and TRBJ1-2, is EAGVAQSPRYKIIEKRQSVAFWCNPISGHATLYWYQQILGQGPKLLIQFQNNGVVDDSQLPKDRFSAERLKGVDSTLKIQPAKLEDSAVYLCASSFTGGPTLGGYTFGSGTRLTVV.

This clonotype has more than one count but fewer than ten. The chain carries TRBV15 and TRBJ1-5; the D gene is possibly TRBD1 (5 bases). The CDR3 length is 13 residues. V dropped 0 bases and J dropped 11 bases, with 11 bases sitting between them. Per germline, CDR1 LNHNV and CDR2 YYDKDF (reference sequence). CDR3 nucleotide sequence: TGTGCCACCAGCAGAGAATTGGGGGAAGCCCAGCATTTT. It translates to CATSRELGEAQHF.

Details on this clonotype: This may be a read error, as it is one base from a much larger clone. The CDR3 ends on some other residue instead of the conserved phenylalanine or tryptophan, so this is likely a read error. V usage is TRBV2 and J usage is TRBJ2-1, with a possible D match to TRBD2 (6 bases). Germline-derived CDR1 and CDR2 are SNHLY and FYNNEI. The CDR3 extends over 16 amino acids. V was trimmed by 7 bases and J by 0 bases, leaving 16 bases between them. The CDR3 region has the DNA TGTGCCAGCATCCGATTAGCGGTTAGCTCCTACAATGAGCAGTTCCTC. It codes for CASIRLAVSSYNEQFL.

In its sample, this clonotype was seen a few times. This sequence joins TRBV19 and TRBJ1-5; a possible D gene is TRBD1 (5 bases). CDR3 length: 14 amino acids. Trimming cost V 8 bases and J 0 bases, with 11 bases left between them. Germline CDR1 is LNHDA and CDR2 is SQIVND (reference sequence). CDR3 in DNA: TGTGCCAGTCGCGGCAGGGATAGCAATCAGCCCCAGCATTTT. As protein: CASRGRDSNQPQHF. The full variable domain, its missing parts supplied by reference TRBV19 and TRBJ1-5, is DGGITQSPKYLFRKEGQNVTLSCEQNLNHDAMYWYRQDPGQGLRLIYYSQIVNDFQKGDIAEGYSVSREKKESFPLTVTSAQKNPTAFYLCASRGRDSNQPQHFGDGTRLSIL.

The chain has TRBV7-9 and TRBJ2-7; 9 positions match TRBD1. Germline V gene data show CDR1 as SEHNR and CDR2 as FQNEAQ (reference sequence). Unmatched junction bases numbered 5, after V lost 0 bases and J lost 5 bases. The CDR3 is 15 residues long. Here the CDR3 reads CASSLARTGDDEQYF. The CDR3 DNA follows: TGTGCCAGCAGCTTAGCGAGGACAGGGGATGACGAGCAGTACTTC.

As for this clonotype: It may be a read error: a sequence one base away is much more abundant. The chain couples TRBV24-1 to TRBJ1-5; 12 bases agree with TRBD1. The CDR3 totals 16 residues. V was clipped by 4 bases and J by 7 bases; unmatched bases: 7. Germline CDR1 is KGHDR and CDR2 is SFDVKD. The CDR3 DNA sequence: TGTGCCACCAGTGACCCAGGGACAGGGGGCGAACAGCCCCAGCATTTT. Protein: CATSDPGTGGEQPQHF.

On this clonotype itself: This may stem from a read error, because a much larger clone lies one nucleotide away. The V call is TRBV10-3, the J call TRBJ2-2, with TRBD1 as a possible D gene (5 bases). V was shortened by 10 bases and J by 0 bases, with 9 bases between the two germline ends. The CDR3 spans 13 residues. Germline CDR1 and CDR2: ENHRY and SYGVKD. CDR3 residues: CASRVANTGELFF. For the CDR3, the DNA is TGTGCCAGCAGGGTAGCGAACACCGGGGAGCTGTTTTTT.

The DNA of the CDR3 is TGCGCCAGCAGCCCCGGACCTCGGGAAGCTTTCTTT. The encoded protein is CASSPGPREAFF. The chain joins TRBV5-1 to TRBJ1-1; D is undetermined. CDR1 is SGHRS, CDR2 YFSETQ, per germline. Trimming removed 4 bases from V and 8 bases from J, with 12 bases in between. This CDR3 contains 12 residues.